The clone carrying this T cell receptor (beta chain) was seen at least ten times. What it binds is not known. The record originates from a study of T cells in Graves' hyperthyroidism and ophthalmopathy. Across the whole study: At initial diagnosis, before any treatment had begun, peripheral blood was obtained. Study-level findings and limits: Ophthalmopathy was predicted by the model a median of approximately 6.6 months ahead of onset.

The investigators amplified TCR beta CDR3 regions from RNA transcripts. With the HTBI primer set, the TCR CDR3 went through a first round of RT-PCR. TCRdb re-called the multiplex PCR reads through MiXCR, storing one row per CDR3 protein. Counted here are hundreds of thousands of distinct CDR3 sequences, about 18% occurring once; the ten biggest clones make up over 45%. This CDR3 region has 18 residues. Per germline, CDR1 MDHEN and CDR2 SYDVKM. J lost 1 base, V lost 4 bases, and 11 bases had no gene match. The gene calls are TRBV28 and TRBJ2-4; TRBD1 agrees at 9 bases. The sample taken for sequencing was blood. The TCR sequence derives from a woman aged 55-70 years with Graves' ophthalmopathy. CDR3 residues: CASSSRQGVGWAKNIQYF. The CDR3 DNA follows: TGTGCCAGCAGTTCCCGACAGGGGGTCGGCTGGGCCAAAAACATTCAGTACTTC.